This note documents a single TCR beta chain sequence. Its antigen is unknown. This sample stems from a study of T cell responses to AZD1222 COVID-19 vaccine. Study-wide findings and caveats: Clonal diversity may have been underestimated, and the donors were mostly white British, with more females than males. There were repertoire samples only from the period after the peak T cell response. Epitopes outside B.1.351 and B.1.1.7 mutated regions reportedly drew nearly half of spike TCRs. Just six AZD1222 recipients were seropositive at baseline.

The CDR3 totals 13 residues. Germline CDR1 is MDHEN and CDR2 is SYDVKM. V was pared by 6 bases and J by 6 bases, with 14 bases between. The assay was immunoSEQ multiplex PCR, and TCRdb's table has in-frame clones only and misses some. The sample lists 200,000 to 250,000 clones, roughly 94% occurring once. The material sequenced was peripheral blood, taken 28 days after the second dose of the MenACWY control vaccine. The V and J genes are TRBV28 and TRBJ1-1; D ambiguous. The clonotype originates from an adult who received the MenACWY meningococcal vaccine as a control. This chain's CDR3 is CASRPVFYAEAFF. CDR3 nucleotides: TGTGCCAGCAGGCCGGTTTTTTACGCTGAAGCTTTCTTT.